The 10 T cell receptor beta chains reported below all come from one sample, sequenced in a study of monozygotic twins with inflammatory bowel disease. TCRdb reprocessed the 5' RACE reads, keeping one entry per CDR3 protein, no DNA. The sample table sets out 150,000 to 200,000 distinct CDR3 sequences. Sequenced material: blood. These TCRs come from a human donor with ulcerative colitis or Crohn's disease, or a healthy co-twin of an affected twin (not recorded which).

The chain has TRBV5-5 and TRBJ2-1. CDR3 length: 14 residues. The germline gives CDR1 SGHKS, CDR2 YYEKEE (reference sequence). The CDR3 spells CASSLPRVDNEQFF. Looking up the rest from reference TRBV5-5 and TRBJ2-1 gives the full variable domain: DAGVTQSPTHLIKTRGQQVTLRCSPISGHKSVSWYQQVLGQGPQFIFQYYEKEERGRGNFPDRFSARQFPNYSSELNVNALLLGDSALYLCASSLPRVDNEQFFGPGTRLTVL.

The V call is TRBV27, the J call TRBJ2-6. Germline CDR1 is MNHEY and CDR2 is SMNVEV (reference sequence). CDR3 length: 18 amino acids. CDR3 sequence: CASSLFGGPLAGANVLTF.

The V and J genes are TRBV6-2 or TRBV6-3 and TRBJ2-7. The CDR3 runs 15 residues. CDR1 and CDR2 (germline): MNHEY, SVGEGT. The CDR3 is CASSFFDRPSYEQYF.

This chain joins TRBV10-3 and TRBJ2-6; TCRdb returns TRBD1, unconfirmable since there is no DNA. CDR1 and CDR2 from the germline V gene are ENHRY and SYGVKD. The CDR3 loop spans 16 amino acids. Here the CDR3 reads CAIRLGTDSGANVLTF.

The V and J genes are TRBV5-1 and TRBJ2-3. The CDR3 covers 15 residues. The germline CDR1 and CDR2 sequences are SGHRS and YFSETQ. CDR3 in amino acids: CASSPRAIVTDTQYF.

The chain recombines TRBV12-3 or TRBV12-4 with TRBJ1-4; TCRdb picks TRBD1, but there is no DNA to check that call. CDR3 length: 17 residues. This chain's CDR3 is CASSFRGGRQGNEKLFF.

The CDR3 sequence: CATILRGPNSPLHF. This chain connects TRBV24-1 to TRBJ1-6; TCRdb's D call of TRBD1 is untestable without DNA. Per germline, CDR1 KGHDR and CDR2 SFDVKD. CDR3 length: 14 amino acids.

The chain joins TRBV3-1 to TRBJ2-5. The V gene's germline CDR1 is LGHDT and CDR2 YNNKEL (reference sequence). The CDR3 totals 12 residues. The CDR3 reads CASSQERETQYF.

This sequence joins TRBV7-2 and TRBJ2-7; the D gene TCRdb calls, TRBD1, cannot be checked with no DNA. In germline, CDR1 is SGHTA, CDR2 FQGNSA. This CDR3 comprises 15 residues. CDR3 amino acids: CASSDQTGRLYEQYF.

V is TRBV5-4 and J is TRBJ2-2; TCRdb's D call of TRBD2 is untestable without DNA. The CDR3 extends over 16 amino acids. CDR1 SGHNT and CDR2 YYREEE come from the germline V gene (reference sequence). This CDR3 is CASSSASGRWAGELFF.